Below are 5 T cell receptor beta chains sequenced from a single sample in a study of immune evolution from preneoplasia to lung adenocarcinoma. Assay used: immunoSEQ multiplex PCR; TCRdb lists only in-frame clones, some missing. The sample holds around 4,000 clones, 80% seen once. The sample comprised FFPE lung adenocarcinoma in situ tissue. These receptors came from a person aged 65-85 years with lung adenocarcinoma.

V is TRBV11-3 and J is TRBJ2-1; no clear D. The length of the CDR3 is 11 residues. The germline CDR1 and CDR2 sequences are SGHNT and YENEEA. V lost 4 bases, J lost 10 bases, and 8 bases lay in between. This CDR3 reads CASSSQVEQFF. The CDR3 DNA reads as TGTGCCAGCAGCTCCCAGGTAGAGCAGTTCTTC.

The CDR3 DNA reads as TGCGCCAGCAGCCTGATCGGGACTAGCGGGAGATTTCGCACCGGGGAGCTGTTTTTT. It yields the protein CASSLIGTSGRFRTGELFF. V gene TRBV5-1 combines with J gene TRBJ2-2; 14 bases fit TRBD2. CDR1 is SGHRS and CDR2 is YFSETQ in the germline V gene. Losses at the gene ends were 4 bases for V and 4 bases for J; bases not matched to a gene: 12. The CDR3 sequence is 19 residues long.

This clone came up a few times. CDR3 loop: CASSPGYDRASYEQYF. The CDR3 region has the DNA TGTGCCAGCAGCCCCGGCTACGACAGGGCCTCCTACGAGCAGTACTTC. The V call is TRBV7-9, the J call TRBJ2-7; 7 nucleotides line up with TRBD1. CDR1 is SEHNR, CDR2 FQNEAQ, per germline (reference sequence). Germline trimming cut 5 bases from V and 0 bases from J; bases unmatched to any gene: 10. There are 16 residues in the CDR3.

The chain is built from TRBV19 and TRBJ2-2, with 14 bases identical to TRBD2. The V gene's germline CDR1 is LNHDA and CDR2 SQIVND (reference sequence). The CDR3 loop spans 16 amino acids. Trimming at V came to 3 bases and at J to 5 bases, leaving 2 bases not matched to a gene. The CDR3 reads CASSIGLAGGTGELFF. As DNA, the CDR3 is TGTGCCAGTAGTATCGGACTAGCGGGAGGTACCGGGGAGCTGTTTTTT.

This clone showed up just a few times. V and J are TRBV20-1 and TRBJ1-1, with a weak D call TRBD1 (5 bases). Trimming pared 5 bases from V and 1 base from J, leaving 5 bases between. CDR3 length: 11 residues. Germline V gives CDR1 DFQATT, CDR2 SNEGSKA (reference sequence). The CDR3 protein is CSAGQNTEAFF. CDR3 DNA: TGCAGTGCTGGACAGAACACTGAAGCTTTCTTT.